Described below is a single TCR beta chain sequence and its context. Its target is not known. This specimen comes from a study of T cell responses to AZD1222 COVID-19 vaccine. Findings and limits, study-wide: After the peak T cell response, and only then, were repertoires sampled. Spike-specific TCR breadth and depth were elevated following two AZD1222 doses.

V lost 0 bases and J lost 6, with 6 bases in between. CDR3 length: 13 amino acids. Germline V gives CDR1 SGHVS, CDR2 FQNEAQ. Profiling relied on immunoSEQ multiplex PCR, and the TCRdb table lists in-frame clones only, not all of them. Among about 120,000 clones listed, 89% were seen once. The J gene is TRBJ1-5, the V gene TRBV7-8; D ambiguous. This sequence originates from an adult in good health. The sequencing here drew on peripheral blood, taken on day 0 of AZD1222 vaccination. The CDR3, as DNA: TGTGCCAGCAGCTTAGCAGGGTCTCAGCCCCAGCATTTT. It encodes CASSLAGSQPQHF.